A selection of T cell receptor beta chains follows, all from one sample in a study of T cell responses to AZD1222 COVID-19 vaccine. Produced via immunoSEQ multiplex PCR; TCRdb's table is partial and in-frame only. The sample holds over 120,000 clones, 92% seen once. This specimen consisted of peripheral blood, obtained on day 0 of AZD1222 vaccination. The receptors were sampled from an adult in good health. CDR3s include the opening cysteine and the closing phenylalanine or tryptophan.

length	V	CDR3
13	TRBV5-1	CASSTEGHYEQYF
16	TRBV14	CASSQRLQTANTEAFF
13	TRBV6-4	CASSAGENTEAFF
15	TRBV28	CASSLYPGQNTEAFF
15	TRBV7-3	CASSLTRGFGHEQFF
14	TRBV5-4	CASSHTGIPYEQYF
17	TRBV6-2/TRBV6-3	CASSYVPGQGAYNEQFF
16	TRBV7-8	CASSWGTSGIYNEQFF
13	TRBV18	CASSPAGNTEAFF
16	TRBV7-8	CASSLGPRGTQSPLHF
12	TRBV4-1	CASSQPRGEQFF
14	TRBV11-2	CASSFFIRAYEQYF
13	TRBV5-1	CASSQQGGTEAFF
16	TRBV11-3	CASSSVFGTGSNEQYF
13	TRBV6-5	CASRQSSYNEQFF
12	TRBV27	CASSLSGDTQYF
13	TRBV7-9	CASSPRLRDEQFF
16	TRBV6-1	CASSGGKKGWNQPQHF
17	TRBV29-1	CSVEGVQGPSSYNEQFF
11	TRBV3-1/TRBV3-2	CASPGCHEQYF
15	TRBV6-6	CPIPRTGALRKPQHF
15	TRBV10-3	CAIVLWLAKTYEQYF
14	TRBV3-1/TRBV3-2	CASSHGTRHYEQYF
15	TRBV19	CATSRGALTYNEQFF
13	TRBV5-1	CASSLDYNGELFF
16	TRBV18	CASSPIDRGGDQPQHF
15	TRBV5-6	CASSSAVGTGRGYTF
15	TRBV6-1	CASRVWGGANQPQHF
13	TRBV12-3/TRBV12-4	CASSRDNYNEQFF
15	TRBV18	CASSPLGTGDTEAFF
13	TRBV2	CASRVLGVYEQYF
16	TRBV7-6	CASGGLAGGGAETQYF
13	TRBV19	CASTLTRSNGYTF
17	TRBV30	CAWSPLPAGISYNEQFF
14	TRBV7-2	CASKQVLEYTEAFF
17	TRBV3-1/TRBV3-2	CASSQVWPRGGGETQYF
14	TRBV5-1	CASSVVQGGYGYTF
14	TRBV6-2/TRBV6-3	CASSYSRDFDVLTF
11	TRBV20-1	CSASKVGEQFF
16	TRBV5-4	CASSLYRGATNEKLFF
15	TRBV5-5	CASSTGQGASQPQHF
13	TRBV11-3	CASSLTALGEQFF
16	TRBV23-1	CASSQSRNSGANVLTF
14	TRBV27	CASSFDRGDSPLHF
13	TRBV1	CTSSRGPPQTQYF
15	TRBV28	CASSLRMVAGTEAFF
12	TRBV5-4	CASSLLGTEAFF
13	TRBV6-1	CASSEEAGYGYTF
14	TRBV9	CASSVLSADGELFF
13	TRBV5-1	CASNPGQNYGYTF
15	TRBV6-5	CASSYGLAGRETQYF
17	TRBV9	CASSVLGGNDSGNTIYF
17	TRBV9	CASTPGARAGGADTQYF
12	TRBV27	CASSLVNGEQYF
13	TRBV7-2	CASSLRGPLEQFF
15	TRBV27	CASSSTGGDTGELFF
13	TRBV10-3	CAIRGDPTNEQFF
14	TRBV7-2	CASSLTSVVSEQYF
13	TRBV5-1	CASSGSVLYGYTF
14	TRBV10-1	CASSEGTGPQPQHF